This T cell receptor beta chain was sequenced during a study of OX40 agonist ivuxolimab in advanced cancers. Whole-study results and caveats: Both blood CD4+ and CD8+ T cells showed clonal growth by week 6 at 0.1 to 3.0 mg/kg.

The CDR3 consists of 15 residues. The germline CDR1 and CDR2 sequences are SGHDT and YYEEEE. V lost 2 bases and J lost 3; bases outside the gene matches: 3. Comments on this clone: Its target is not known.

Only in-frame clones appear in the TCRdb table, and some are missing; sequencing was by immunoSEQ multiplex PCR. Of approximately 49,000 clones in the sample, around 85% were seen once. Autoimmune disease history or systemic immunosuppression was exclusionary. The material was CD4+ or CD8+ T cells sorted from blood, obtained in a trial of the OX40 agonist ivuxolimab. J is TRBJ2-2 and V is TRBV5-6, with 8 nucleotides matching TRBD2. The TCR originated in an adult with an advanced solid tumor such as melanoma, head and neck, liver or kidney cancer. CDR3 DNA: TGTGCCAGCAGCTTCCGGGAGGGGTACACCGGGGAGCTGTTTTTT. Protein sequence: CASSFREGYTGELFF.